This paragraph reports one TCR beta chain. Antigen: not known. An end of the junction does not agree with germline; a read error may underlie this. The sample belongs to a study of cytomegalovirus exposure and HLA in healthy donors. The CDR3 has 15 amino acids. CDR1 is SSHAT, CDR2 FNYEAQ, per germline (reference sequence). PCR was performed using 60 Vbeta and 13 Jbeta primers. Profiled with immunoSEQ multiplex PCR; TCRdb holds only in-frame clones, not every one. The repertoire holds around 94,000 clones, around four fifths seen once, with about 2.5% in the top ten. Study results and limitations: Usually a TCR sequence was rare, but some public TCRs were found in many donors.

This chain links TRBV7-7 with TRBJ2-2; TRBD2 might be the D (6 bases). Sequencing was performed on PBMCs. This sequence was found in a man in his forties in good health and CMV-seronegative. CDR3 bases: TGTGCTAGCAGCCAGCAACCAGCGGGCACCGGGGAGCTGTTTTTT. The encoded protein is CASSQQPAGTGELFF.